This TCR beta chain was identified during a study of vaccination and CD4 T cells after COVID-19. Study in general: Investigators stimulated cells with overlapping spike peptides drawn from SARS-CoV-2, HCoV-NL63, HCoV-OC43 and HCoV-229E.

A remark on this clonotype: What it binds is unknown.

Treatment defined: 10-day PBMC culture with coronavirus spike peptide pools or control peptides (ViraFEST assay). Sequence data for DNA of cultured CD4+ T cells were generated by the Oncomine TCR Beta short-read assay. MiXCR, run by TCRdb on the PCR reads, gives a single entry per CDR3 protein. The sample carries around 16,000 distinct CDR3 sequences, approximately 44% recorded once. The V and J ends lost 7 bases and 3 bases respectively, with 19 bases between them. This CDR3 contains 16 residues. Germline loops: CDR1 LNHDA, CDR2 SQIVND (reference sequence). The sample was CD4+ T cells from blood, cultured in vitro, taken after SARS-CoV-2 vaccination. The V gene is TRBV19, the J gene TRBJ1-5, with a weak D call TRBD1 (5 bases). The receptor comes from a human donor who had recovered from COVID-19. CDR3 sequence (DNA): TGTGCCAGTACCCAAAACCCGACAGTCTACAATCAGCCCCAGCATTTT. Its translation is CASTQNPTVYNQPQHF.